This entry lists 28 T cell receptor beta chains sequenced from one sample in a study of neurological immune-mediated disorders. TCRdb processed the 5' RACE reads anew with MiXCR; each CDR3 protein has one entry. The sample yields tens of thousands of distinct CDR3 sequences, over 2% seen once. Sequencing input: PBMCs. All receptors come from a man aged 45 to 65 with multiple sclerosis.

At least ten counts were recorded for this clonotype. The junction differs from germline at one of its ends, possibly a read error. CDR3 sequence reads: CASSYRGVSSEPQNF. DNA of the CDR3: TGTGCCAGCAGTTACCGTGGCGTGTCTTCCGAGCCCCAGAATTTT. The chain uses TRBV6-5 and TRBJ1-5; unclear D gene. This CDR3 has 15 amino acids. CDR1 is MNHEY and CDR2 is SVGAGI in the germline V gene.

This clonotype was detected many times. The V call is TRBV14, the J call TRBJ1-1; tentatively, D is TRBD1 (6 bases). Per the germline V gene, CDR1 is SGHDN and CDR2 is FVKESK. The CDR3 has 15 amino acids. Trimming shortened V by 4 bases and J by 6 bases, and 18 bases separated the two germline ends. CDR3 amino acids: CASSPLVGAGSEAFF. In DNA form, the CDR3 reads TGTGCCAGCAGCCCCCTCGTGGGGGCAGGGTCTGAAGCTTTCTTT.

This clonotype was found many times. This sequence joins TRBV2 and TRBJ1-6; no definite D call. Deletions cut 0 bases from V and 10 bases from J, with 10 bases between. The CDR3 contains 14 residues. Germline CDR1 reads SNHLY; CDR2 reads FYNNEI. The CDR3 region is CASSEAGVGSPLHF. For the CDR3, the DNA is TGTGCCAGCAGTGAAGCTGGGGTAGGGTCACCCCTCCACTTT.

This clonotype has at least ten counts. CDR3 region: CASWDGHSGNTIYF. CDR3 bases: TGTGCCAGTTGGGACGGCCACTCTGGAAACACCATATATTTT. The rearrangement uses TRBV6-5 and TRBJ1-3; TRBD1 might be the D (5 bases). From germline, CDR1 is MNHEY and CDR2 SVGAGI. V was clipped by 9 bases and J by 0 bases, with 12 bases between them. The CDR3 has 14 amino acids.

A few counts support this clonotype. A read error may produce the germline difference seen at one junction end. The chain links TRBV3-1 to TRBJ1-5; D is undetermined. Looked up from germline, CDR1 is LGHDT and CDR2 is YNNKEL (reference sequence). The CDR3 is 17 residues long. In DNA, the CDR3 is TGTGCCAGCAGCCAAGGGTGGAGTCAGTCCGGCGATCAGCCCCAGAATTTT. Amino acids: CASSQGWSQSGDQPQNF.

This clonotype has a count of ten or more. The rearrangement uses TRBV5-6 and TRBJ1-5; D possibly corresponds to TRBD1 (5 bases). CDR3 size: 16 residues. Germline V gene sequence: CDR1 SGHDT, CDR2 YYEEEE. Trimming left V 4 bases short and J 6 bases short, with 20 bases between. The CDR3 DNA follows: TGTGCCAGCAGCCCCTCCGGGACCCCGGGTACTCAGCCCCAGCATTTT. Encoded protein: CASSPSGTPGTQPQHF.

This clonotype was observed many times. The genes are TRBV7-9 and TRBJ2-1; D is uncertain. The germline CDR1 and CDR2 sequences are SEHNR and FQNEAQ (reference sequence). Deletions cut 5 bases from V and 10 bases from J, with 15 bases between. CDR3 size: 13 residues. CDR3 in DNA: TGTGCCAGCAGCCTAACTGGGGTGGGGGAGCAGTTCTTC. As protein: CASSLTGVGEQFF. Variable domain in full (rest from reference TRBV7-9 and TRBJ2-1): DTGVSQNPRHKITKRGQNVTFRCDPISEHNRLYWYRQTLGQGPEFLTYFQNEAQLEKSRLLSDRFSAERPKGSFSTLEIQRTEQGDSAMYLCASSLTGVGEQFFGPGTRLTVL.

To note about this clonotype: One base away lies a much larger clone, so this may be a sequencing read error. The V gene is TRBV28, the J gene TRBJ1-2, with D uncertain. Germline V gives CDR1 MDHEN, CDR2 SYDVKM. The CDR3 consists of 11 residues. V lost 5 bases, J lost 10 bases, and 11 bases lay in between. CDR3 loop: CASSTNLAYTF. DNA for the CDR3: TGTGCCAGCAGTACTAATTTGGCCTACACCTTC.

Many counts were recorded for this clonotype. The V call is TRBV3-1, the J call TRBJ1-2, with no clear D. V was pared by 8 bases and J by 5 bases, with 15 bases between. This CDR3 has 13 amino acids. The germline V gene encodes CDR1 LGHDT and CDR2 YNNKEL (reference sequence). Here the CDR3 reads CASAKDGKYGYTF. Here the CDR3 DNA reads TGTGCCAGCGCCAAGGACGGGAAATATGGCTACACCTTC.

Many counts were recorded for this clonotype. The chain uses TRBV11-2 and TRBJ2-7; no reliable D call. The CDR3 totals 11 residues. Germline CDR1 reads SGHAT; CDR2 reads FQNNGV. V was clipped by 5 bases and J by 1 base, with 3 bases between them. The CDR3 reads CASSGSYEQYF. The CDR3 region has the DNA TGTGCCAGCAGCGGGTCCTACGAGCAGTACTTC.

The chain's CDR3 is CASSFWGDGANVLTF. In DNA, the CDR3 is TGTGCCAGCAGCTTCTGGGGTGATGGGGCCAACGTCCTGACTTTC. V usage is TRBV7-8 and J usage is TRBJ2-6; D not resolved. From germline, CDR1 is SGHVS and CDR2 FQNEAQ. Trimming took 3 bases from V and 3 from J, leaving 9 bases between them. The CDR3 contains 15 residues.

This clonotype came up many times. The rearrangement uses TRBV12-3 or TRBV12-4 and TRBJ1-6, with 9 nucleotides matching TRBD1. V dropped 5 bases and J dropped 9; count of bases not matched to a gene: 14. This CDR3 is 17 amino acids long. The CDR3 coding sequence is TGTGCCAGCAGTCCTTACCTACAGGGGGCTCCAGGTTCACCCCTCCACTTT. It encodes CASSPYLQGAPGSPLHF.

There are many counts of this clonotype. The chain employs TRBV7-8 and TRBJ2-3; TRBD2 aligns across 13 bases. The trim removed 4 bases at V and 2 bases at J, leaving 9 bases unmatched. From germline, CDR1 is SGHVS and CDR2 FQNEAQ. The CDR3 consists of 18 residues. The CDR3 nucleotides are TGTGCCAGCAGCTCATGGGGACTAGCGGGGACAAACACAGATACGCAGTATTTT. It yields the protein CASSSWGLAGTNTDTQYF. The whole variable domain, filled in from reference TRBV7-8 and TRBJ2-3, reads GAGVSQSPRYKVAKRGQDVALRCDPISGHVSLFWYQQALGQGPEFLTYFQNEAQLDKSGLPSDRFFAERPEGSVSTLKIQRTQQEDSAVYLCASSSWGLAGTNTDTQYFGPGTRLTVL.

This clonotype was counted at least ten times. The chain has TRBV6-2 or TRBV6-3 and TRBJ2-7; a possible D gene is TRBD1 (6 bases). V dropped 6 bases and J dropped 0 bases, with 6 bases sitting between them. Germline V gene data show CDR1 as MNHEY and CDR2 as SVGEGT. CDR3 length: 12 residues. The CDR3 bases are TGTGCCAGCAGGGACAGCTCCTACGAGCAGTACTTC. Its translation: CASRDSSYEQYF.

The table lists this clonotype with many counts. The chain recombines TRBV5-6 with TRBJ1-6; no definite D call. Germline V gene data show CDR1 as SGHDT and CDR2 as YYEEEE. The V gene lost 0 bases and the J gene lost 14 bases, with 18 bases spanning the gap. The CDR3 is 15 residues long. The CDR3 nucleotides are TGTGCCAGCAGCTTGGGTTTTGGCGTCTCAACGGCCCTCCACTTT. The encoded protein is CASSLGFGVSTALHF.

This clonotype was found many times. The chain recombines TRBV12-3 or TRBV12-4 with TRBJ2-2, with 11 bases fitting TRBD1. The junction had 7 bases not matched to a gene; V was cut back by 6 bases and J by 7 bases. The CDR3 is 15 residues long. Here the CDR3 reads CASSSGQGEVGELFF. The DNA for the CDR3 is TGTGCCAGCAGCTCGGGACAGGGGGAAGTCGGGGAGCTGTTTTTT.

This clonotype has a count of ten or more. The chain's CDR3 is CASSSTAGYSEQYF. The CDR3, as DNA: TGTGCCAGCAGCTCTACGGCCGGGTACTCCGAGCAGTACTTC. The V call is TRBV7-9, the J call TRBJ2-7; D remains unclear. Per germline, CDR1 SEHNR and CDR2 FQNEAQ (reference sequence). There are 14 residues in the CDR3. V lost 4 bases to trimming and J lost 6 bases, with 16 bases between them.

This clonotype was picked up many times. The chain has TRBV20-1 and TRBJ1-2, with 8 bases identical to TRBD1. Germline V gene data show CDR1 as DFQATT and CDR2 as SNEGSKA (reference sequence). Losses at the gene ends were 8 bases for V and 6 bases for J; bases not matched to a gene: 8. The CDR3 has 12 residues. The chain's CDR3 is CSSGGFWDGYTF. The CDR3 DNA sequence: TGCAGTTCAGGGGGCTTCTGGGATGGCTACACCTTC.

The sample holds many counts of this clonotype. The CDR3, as DNA: TGCAGTGCAGTCCGGGACAGCTCTGGAAACACCATATATTTT. This translates into CSAVRDSSGNTIYF. The chain links TRBV20-1 to TRBJ1-3, with 7 nucleotides matching TRBD1. Unmatched junction bases numbered 5, after V lost 6 bases and J lost 0 bases. Germline lookup yields CDR1 DFQATT and CDR2 SNEGSKA (reference sequence). The CDR3 extends over 14 amino acids.

This clonotype was observed many times. The gene calls are TRBV12-3 or TRBV12-4 and TRBJ1-1, with a possible D match to TRBD1 (5 bases). Trimming took off 5 bases at V and 4 bases at J, with 14 bases between the two ends. There are 14 residues in the CDR3. In DNA, the CDR3 is TGTGCCAGCAGTCTCAAAACTGGGGGCACTGAAGCTTTCTTT. It translates to CASSLKTGGTEAFF.

This clonotype occurred many times. This chain joins TRBV20-1 and TRBJ1-2, with a possible D match to TRBD1 (5 bases). CDR3 length: 16 residues. CDR1 is DFQATT and CDR2 is SNEGSKA in the germline V gene (reference sequence). The V gene lost 3 bases and the J gene lost 4 bases, with 21 bases spanning the gap. In DNA form, the CDR3 reads TGCAGTGCTAGTCCGGGGGTGGTAAGCGGGGTCTATGGCTACACCTTC. Translating it yields CSASPGVVSGVYGYTF.

This clonotype was seen at least ten times. The chain joins TRBV27 to TRBJ2-3; 7 bases are shared with TRBD2. The V gene end was trimmed by 1 base and the J gene end by 9 bases; junction bases not matched to a gene: 7. The CDR3 runs to 14 residues. In germline, CDR1 is MNHEY, CDR2 SMNVEV (reference sequence). CDR3 region: CASSLLGTGGTQYF. The CDR3 coding sequence is TGTGCCAGCAGTTTATTGGGGACCGGGGGGACGCAGTATTTT.

This clonotype was observed many times. The genes are TRBV10-2 and TRBJ2-3; D is possibly TRBD1 or TRBD2 (5 bases each). The CDR3 has 18 residues. The germline CDR1 and CDR2 sequences are WSHSY and SAAADI. V gave up 0 bases and J gave up 1 base, with 17 bases separating them. As DNA, the CDR3 is TGCGCCAGCAGTGAGTCGATAGAGCAGGGACGCGGCACAGATACGCAGTATTTT. Protein product: CASSESIEQGRGTDTQYF.

This clonotype was counted many times. The chain uses TRBV20-1 and TRBJ1-1; D is uncertain. Germline assignment: CDR1 DFQATT and CDR2 SNEGSKA (reference sequence). The CDR3 covers 12 residues. Trimming shortened V by 0 bases and J by 10 bases, and 12 bases separated the two germline ends. The CDR3 sequence is CSARDRNPGAFF. The CDR3 DNA is TGCAGTGCTAGAGATAGGAACCCAGGAGCTTTCTTT.

The table lists this clonotype with many counts. The chain combines TRBV3-1 with TRBJ1-2; D is undetermined. This CDR3 has 14 residues. V lost 1 base and J 4 bases, leaving 10 bases between the germline ends. Germline CDR1 and CDR2: LGHDT and YNNKEL (reference sequence). The CDR3 spells CASSQVTNFYGYTF. In DNA form, the CDR3 reads TGTGCCAGCAGCCAAGTCACGAATTTCTATGGCTACACCTTC.

Details on this clonotype: This could be a read error, since a much larger clone is one nucleotide away. The chain couples TRBV29-1 to TRBJ2-1, with 8 bases that match TRBD2. This CDR3 spans 15 amino acids. Trimming cost V 6 bases and J 4 bases; bases outside gene matches: 11. CDR1 is SQVTM and CDR2 is ANQGSEA in the germline V gene. DNA for the CDR3: TGCAGCGTCCCATGGGGGACTAGAGGGTACAATGAGCAGTTCTTC. It encodes CSVPWGTRGYNEQFF.

This clonotype was counted ten times or more. The gene calls are TRBV7-9 and TRBJ2-3, with a possible D match to TRBD2 (6 bases). This CDR3 is 15 amino acids long. Deletions cut 7 bases from V and 0 bases from J, with 14 bases between. Germline assignment: CDR1 SEHNR and CDR2 FQNEAQ (reference sequence). The CDR3 DNA reads as TGTGCCAGCATCCCCCACGGGACTAGCACAGATACGCAGTATTTT. The encoded protein is CASIPHGTSTDTQYF.

This clonotype was counted ten times or more. This chain links TRBV5-1 with TRBJ2-2; D remains unclear. The germline V gene encodes CDR1 SGHRS and CDR2 YFSETQ. The CDR3 consists of 13 residues. V lost 0 bases and J lost 6, with 6 bases in between. CDR3: CASSLELSGELFF. The CDR3 DNA is TGCGCCAGCAGCTTGGAACTCTCCGGGGAGCTGTTTTTT.